One sample yielded the 12 T cell receptor beta chains listed below, sequenced in a study of siplizumab effects on memory and regulatory T cells. Libraries were prepared by immunoSEQ multiplex PCR; TCRdb keeps only in-frame clonotypes and omits some of them. The sample records about 120,000 clones, roughly 92% being singletons. The sequenced material came from CD4+ T cells sorted from blood. These receptors originate from a human donor in good health.

The V gene is TRBV6-5, the J gene TRBJ2-1; unclear D gene. Germline lookup yields CDR1 MNHEY and CDR2 SVGAGI. Trimming removed 5 bases from V and 6 bases from J, with 8 bases in between. This CDR3 has 12 residues. For the CDR3, the DNA is TGTGCCAGCAGTCTCAGAGGCAATGAGCAGTTCTTC. Translating it yields CASSLRGNEQFF.

The V gene is TRBV21-1, the J gene TRBJ2-1; the table's D call, TRBD1, was not checked against the DNA. TRBV21-1 counts as a pseudogene. The CDR3 loop spans 13 amino acids. The CDR3 DNA reads TGTGCCCGCAGTCAGGGTTTCCACAATGAGCAGTTCTTC. Amino acid sequence: CARSQGFHNEQFF.

This chain links TRBV19 with TRBJ1-5; 7 bases agree with TRBD1. Germline CDR1 and CDR2: LNHDA and SQIVND (reference sequence). V shed 10 bases and J 0 bases; nucleotides not matched to a gene: 9. CDR3 length: 15 residues. This CDR3 reads CATQGGQYSNQPQHF. The CDR3 region has the DNA TGTGCCACCCAAGGGGGACAGTATAGCAATCAGCCCCAGCATTTT.

The chain couples TRBV6-5 to TRBJ1-3; D call uncertain. Trimming shortened V by 4 bases and J by 0 bases, and 13 bases separated the two germline ends. CDR1 MNHEY and CDR2 SVGAGI come from the germline V gene. The CDR3 consists of 16 residues. CDR3 residues: CASSSSQRGSGNTIYF. The DNA of the CDR3 is TGTGCCAGCAGTTCATCTCAGCGGGGCTCTGGAAACACCATATATTTT.

This clone was observed once. The chain has TRBV5-1 and TRBJ1-3; D is ambiguous. With 0 bases removed from V and 0 bases from J, the gap between germline ends came to 10 bases. Germline lookup yields CDR1 SGHRS and CDR2 YFSETQ. The CDR3 is made up of 16 amino acids. CDR3 region: CASSLERTSSGNTIYF. The CDR3 DNA follows: TGCGCCAGCAGCTTGGAGAGGACCTCCTCTGGAAACACCATATATTTT.

CDR3 coding DNA: TGTGCCAGTAGTTACCCTCGGACAGACTATGGCTACACCTTC. Its protein product is CASSYPRTDYGYTF. The V call is TRBV19, the J call TRBJ1-2; D is possibly TRBD1 (6 bases). The CDR3 extends over 14 amino acids. Germline CDR1 reads LNHDA; CDR2 reads SQIVND (reference sequence). V lost 5 bases and J lost 3, with 13 bases in between.

This chain joins TRBV19 and TRBJ2-1, with D tentatively TRBD1 or TRBD2 (5 bases each). Germline values: CDR1 LNHDA, CDR2 SQIVND (reference sequence). This CDR3 region has 13 residues. V lost 5 bases and J lost 3, with 8 bases in between. The CDR3 coding sequence is TGTGCCAGTAGTGGGACGGGCTACAATGAGCAGTTCTTC. This gives the protein CASSGTGYNEQFF. The full variable domain, its missing parts supplied by reference TRBV19 and TRBJ2-1, is DGGITQSPKYLFRKEGQNVTLSCEQNLNHDAMYWYRQDPGQGLRLIYYSQIVNDFQKGDIAEGYSVSREKKESFPLTVTSAQKNPTAFYLCASSGTGYNEQFFGPGTRLTVL.

J is TRBJ2-3 and V is TRBV5-4, with D possibly matching TRBD2 (5 bases). The CDR3 has 14 amino acids. Germline lookup yields CDR1 SGHNT and CDR2 YYREEE (reference sequence). Trimming removed 6 bases at V and 3 bases at J, with 14 bases between. The CDR3 nucleotides are TGTGCCAGCAATCCCGGGGTGGGGACAGATACGCAGTATTTT. This codes for CASNPGVGTDTQYF.

The chain joins TRBV7-9 to TRBJ1-1, with no clear D. The germline CDR1 and CDR2 sequences are SEHNR and FQNEAQ (reference sequence). CDR3 length: 12 residues. Between the trimmed V and J ends, which lost 4 bases and 5 bases, there was a span of 8 bases. The CDR3 DNA sequence: TGTGCCAGCAGCTCTTTGGGGACTGAAGCTTTCTTT. The encoded protein is CASSSLGTEAFF.

A few counts support this clone. The J gene is TRBJ2-7, the V gene TRBV6-5; 10 bases align to TRBD1. The trim removed 2 bases at V and 5 bases at J, leaving 6 bases unmatched. The CDR3 spans 15 residues. Germline V CDR1 and CDR2: MNHEY, SVGAGI. The CDR3 here is CASSYTGTGVNEQYF. CDR3 nucleotide sequence: TGTGCCAGCAGTTACACCGGGACAGGGGTTAACGAGCAGTACTTC.

The chain links TRBV30 to TRBJ1-4; D might be TRBD1 (5 bases). The CDR3 consists of 14 residues. Deletions cut 3 bases from V and 2 bases from J, with 10 bases between. Germline CDR1 reads GTSNPN; CDR2 reads SVGIG (reference sequence). The CDR3 DNA is TGTGCCTGGAGAGGACAACTGACTAATGAAAAACTGTTTTTT. This gives the protein CAWRGQLTNEKLFF.

This sequence joins TRBV11-2 and TRBJ1-1; TRBD1 is a possible D gene (5 bases). Germline V CDR1 and CDR2: SGHAT, FQNNGV. V shed 8 bases and J shed 0 bases, with 13 bases lying between them. The CDR3 consists of 14 residues. The CDR3 region has the DNA TGTGCCAGCCAGACGGGACGGGTGAACACTGAAGCTTTCTTT. It translates to CASQTGRVNTEAFF. Using reference TRBV11-2 and TRBJ1-1 for the parts outside the CDR3, the full variable domain is EAGVAQSPRYKIIEKRQSVAFWCNPISGHATLYWYQQILGQGPKLLIQFQNNGVVDDSQLPKDRFSAERLKGVDSTLKIQPAKLEDSAVYLCASQTGRVNTEAFFGQGTRLTVV.